This T cell receptor (beta chain) was sequenced in a study of blood T cell repertoires in COVID-19. In the study overall: COVID-19 samples from acute and convalescent phases originated in the United States, Italy and Spain.

J gave up 3 bases and V 5 bases, and 5 bases lay outside the gene matches. Germline lookup yields CDR1 LNHDA and CDR2 SQIVND (reference sequence). The CDR3 spans 15 residues. Original handling: The assay estimated nucleated cells by amplifying reference gene primers. The protocol was immunoSEQ multiplex PCR, while the TCRdb copy is restricted to in-frame clones and leaves out a portion. V and J calls and clone size are those listed in that table; D and trimming were worked out from the DNA. The table records fewer than 60,000 clones, around 90% of them present only once. Sequenced: peripheral blood. The receptor's source is a human donor in a cohort sampled during active COVID-19. The chain carries TRBV19 and TRBJ2-7, with 12 bases matching TRBD1. The CDR3 DNA sequence: TGTGCCAGTAGTTATGGGACAGGGGGCTACTACGAGCAGTACTTC. Translating gives CASSYGTGGYYEQYF. The variable domain in full, completed from reference TRBV19 and TRBJ2-7, reads DGGITQSPKYLFRKEGQNVTLSCEQNLNHDAMYWYRQDPGQGLRLIYYSQIVNDFQKGDIAEGYSVSREKKESFPLTVTSAQKNPTAFYLCASSYGTGGYYEQYFGPGTRLTVT.